The 27 T cell receptor beta chains in this list originate from one sample, sequenced in a study of blood T cell repertoires in COVID-19. Here immunoSEQ multiplex PCR was the method, and the copy in TCRdb shows in-frame clones only, minus some. The sample contains about 30,000 clones, around 88% of which appear only once. Sequencing was performed on peripheral blood. The receptors derive from a human donor in a cohort sampled during active COVID-19.

The chain is built from TRBV5-1 and TRBJ2-3, with D hard to call. Per germline, CDR1 SGHRS and CDR2 YFSETQ. This CDR3 region has 11 residues. Trimming removed 2 bases at V and 5 bases at J, with 3 bases between. This chain's CDR3 is CASSFRDTQYF. In DNA form, the CDR3 reads TGCGCCAGCAGCTTCAGAGATACGCAGTATTTT.

The chain recombines TRBV5-4 with TRBJ1-3; 11 bases agree with TRBD1. Losses at the gene ends were 2 bases for V and 4 bases for J; bases not matched to a gene: 11. The CDR3 extends over 18 amino acids. Germline lookup yields CDR1 SGHNT and CDR2 YYREEE (reference sequence). The CDR3 is CASSFTGQGVPGGNTIYF. The DNA of the CDR3 is TGTGCCAGCAGCTTTACGGGACAGGGGGTCCCTGGAGGAAACACCATATATTTT.

The chain recombines TRBV2 with TRBJ2-2; D gene unclear. Trimming stripped 4 bases from V and 7 bases from J, with 4 bases between. The CDR3 spans 11 residues. From germline, CDR1 is SNHLY and CDR2 FYNNEI. CDR3 sequence reads: CASSVYGELFF. CDR3 DNA sequence: TGTGCCAGCAGTGTTTACGGGGAGCTGTTTTTT.

A note on this clone: An end of the junction differs from the germline gene, which may be a read error. The genes are TRBV7-7 and TRBJ2-2; 8 bases map to TRBD1. The CDR3 has 15 residues. Germline values: CDR1 SSHAT, CDR2 FNYEAQ (reference sequence). CDR3 region: CASSLGTGNTGELFF. CDR3 nucleotides: TGTGCTAGCAGCTTGGGGACAGGGAACACCGGGGAGCTGTTTTTT.

Worth noting for this clone: Other DNA variants within this sample encode the same CDR3. V gene TRBV19 combines with J gene TRBJ2-5; tentatively, D is TRBD2 (5 bases). Germline-derived CDR1 and CDR2 are LNHDA and SQIVND (reference sequence). Trimming took 5 bases from V and 3 from J, leaving 13 bases between them. The CDR3 contains 14 residues. CDR3 DNA: TGTGCCAGTAGTCCAAAGCGGCTAAAAGAGACCCAGTACTTC. Encoded protein: CASSPKRLKETQYF.

The chain carries TRBV7-9 and TRBJ2-3; TRBD1 matches at 7 bases. This CDR3 contains 14 residues. Per germline, CDR1 SEHNR and CDR2 FQNEAQ (reference sequence). After removal of 5 bases from V and 4 bases from J, the junction contained 6 bases not matched to a gene. In DNA form, the CDR3 reads TGTGCCAGCAGCCTGACAGGGCGCCCAGATACGCAGTATTTT. Amino acid sequence: CASSLTGRPDTQYF.

This clone was counted only a few times. The rearrangement joins TRBV5-1 to TRBJ1-2, with a tentative D call TRBD1 (6 bases). Trimming removed 4 bases from V and 7 bases from J, with 17 bases in between. The CDR3 length is 14 residues. The germline gives CDR1 SGHRS, CDR2 YFSETQ. CDR3 sequence (DNA): TGCGCCAGCAGCGTAAACGGACAGAGTTTTGGCTACACCTTC. It yields the protein CASSVNGQSFGYTF.

V is TRBV6-2 or TRBV6-3 and J is TRBJ1-2, with 10 nucleotides matching TRBD1. Trimming removed 2 bases from V and 10 bases from J; junction bases left unmatched: 13. Germline values: CDR1 MNHEY, CDR2 SVGEGT. The CDR3 is made up of 16 amino acids. For the CDR3, the DNA is TGTGCCAGCAGTTACCTGACAGGGGGCCTGGACTATTCCTACACCTTC. Its protein product is CASSYLTGGLDYSYTF.

The rearrangement links TRBV7-2 to TRBJ2-7; TRBD1 agrees at 7 bases. The CDR3 is 14 amino acids. The germline gives CDR1 SGHTA, CDR2 FQGNSA. V shed 3 bases, J shed 2 bases, and the junction held 4 bases outside the gene matches. The CDR3 DNA reads TGTGCCAGCAGCTTCCGGACAGGACCCTACGAGCAGTACTTC. The encoded protein is CASSFRTGPYEQYF.

The genes are TRBV10-1 and TRBJ1-6; maybe TRBD1 (5 bases). This CDR3 comprises 14 residues. The germline V and J ends were trimmed by 3 bases and 8 bases, with 11 bases remaining between them. In germline, CDR1 is WNHNN, CDR2 SYGVQD (reference sequence). The CDR3 sequence is CASSDGGTHSPLHF. The CDR3 DNA reads TGCGCCAGCAGTGATGGAGGGACCCATTCACCCCTCCACTTT.

The V call is TRBV14, the J call TRBJ2-2; 11 nucleotides line up with TRBD2. V trimming: 3 bases; J trimming: 0 bases; junction bases outside the gene matches: 0. The CDR3 runs 16 residues. Germline V gene lookup returns CDR1 SGHDN and CDR2 FVKESK. The CDR3 region has the DNA TGTGCCAGCAGCCAGACTAGCGGGGCGAACACCGGGGAGCTGTTTTTT. Encoded protein: CASSQTSGANTGELFF.

This clone was counted a single time. The chain links TRBV29-1 to TRBJ2-1; 15 bases line up with TRBD2. V lost 8 bases, J lost 7 bases, and 15 bases stayed unmatched. The CDR3 totals 17 residues. Germline V lookup: CDR1 SQVTM, CDR2 ANQGSEA. CDR3 protein: CSSSHRTSGGARNEQFF. CDR3 bases: TGCAGCTCCTCCCACCGGACTAGCGGGGGGGCAAGGAATGAGCAGTTCTTC.

V is TRBV6-6 and J is TRBJ2-5; D is unclear. Trimming took off 2 bases at V and 4 bases at J, with 11 bases between the two ends. CDR3 length: 14 residues. The germline CDR1 and CDR2 sequences are MNHNY and SVGAGI (reference sequence). The CDR3 sequence: CASSYVAPGETQYF. The CDR3 nucleotides read TGTGCCAGCAGTTACGTTGCCCCAGGAGAGACCCAGTACTTC.

The chain has TRBV5-1 and TRBJ2-7; 8 bases are shared with TRBD1. With V trimmed by 4 bases and J by 6 bases, 18 bases remained unmatched. Germline V gives CDR1 SGHRS, CDR2 YFSETQ. This CDR3 is built from 17 residues. The DNA for the CDR3 is TGCGCCAGCAGCATCGGATTAAATTCAGGGGGCGCGGGCGAGCAGTACTTC. Residues: CASSIGLNSGGAGEQYF.

The V call is TRBV7-8, the J call TRBJ2-3; TRBD2 agrees at 9 bases. Germline values: CDR1 SGHVS, CDR2 FQNEAQ. With 2 bases clipped from V and 6 bases from J, the junction kept 9 bases outside the gene matches. The CDR3 covers 16 residues. For the CDR3, the DNA is TGTGCCAGCAGCTTAAGGGTAGCGGGGGATAGGGATACGCAGTATTTT. The encoded protein is CASSLRVAGDRDTQYF.

The chain uses TRBV18 and TRBJ2-7, with 14 bases matching TRBD2. V shed 3 bases, J shed 3 bases, and the junction held 1 base outside the gene matches. The length of the CDR3 is 15 residues. The V gene's germline CDR1 is KGHSH and CDR2 LQKENI. The chain's CDR3 is CASSPGLAGVYEQYF. The CDR3 coding sequence is TGTGCCAGCTCACCGGGACTAGCGGGGGTCTACGAGCAGTACTTC. The variable domain in full, with the rest retrieved from reference TRBV18 and TRBJ2-7, is NAGVMQNPRHLVRRRGQEARLRCSPMKGHSHVYWYRQLPEEGLKFMVYLQKENIIDESGMPKERFSAEFPKEGPSILRIQQVVRGDSAAYFCASSPGLAGVYEQYFGPGTRLTVT.

The V gene is TRBV27, the J gene TRBJ2-6, with D possibly TRBD2 on 6 matching bases. Germline CDR1 is MNHEY and CDR2 is SMNVEV (reference sequence). V gave up 7 bases and J gave up 3 bases, with 13 bases separating them. This CDR3 has 15 residues. CDR3 region: CASTTGGFGANVLTF. CDR3 bases: TGTGCCAGCACCACTGGGGGGTTTGGGGCCAACGTCCTGACTTTC.

The V and J genes are TRBV29-1 and TRBJ1-2, with 8 bases aligning to TRBD1. Germline CDR1 is SQVTM and CDR2 is ANQGSEA. J gave up 5 bases and V 7 bases, and 12 bases lay outside the gene matches. This CDR3 has 14 residues. CDR3 amino acids: CSARTGSGNYGYTF. CDR3 bases: TGCAGCGCCAGGACAGGGTCGGGAAATTATGGCTACACCTTC.

This clone was counted only a few times. The chain recombines TRBV30 with TRBJ2-2; D gene unclear. Germline values: CDR1 GTSNPN, CDR2 SVGIG (reference sequence). The V end was cut by 2 bases, the J end by 8 bases, with 12 bases between. The CDR3 sequence is 13 residues long. In nucleotides, the CDR3 is TGTGCCTGGAGTACGACTGAGCGTGGGGAGCTGTTTTTT. Translation: CAWSTTERGELFF.

The chain joins TRBV29-1 to TRBJ2-5; perhaps TRBD2 as D (6 bases). The CDR3 is 12 residues long. Looked up from germline, CDR1 is SQVTM and CDR2 is ANQGSEA. V was clipped by 6 bases and J by 3 bases, with 11 bases between them. CDR3 loop: CSVRDSKETQYF. CDR3 in DNA: TGCAGCGTCCGGGACTCAAAAGAGACCCAGTACTTC.

The V call is TRBV4-1, the J call TRBJ2-7; 11 bases fit TRBD2. From germline, CDR1 is MGHRA and CDR2 YSYEKL. J lost 2 bases, V lost 5 bases, and 5 bases had no gene match. This CDR3 comprises 15 residues. This CDR3 reads CASSAGLAVPYEQYF. The CDR3 DNA follows: TGCGCCAGCAGCGCGGGACTAGCGGTGCCCTACGAGCAGTACTTC.

The chain joins TRBV7-8 to TRBJ1-6; 9 bases align to TRBD1. J was trimmed by 9 bases and V by 5 bases; bases with no gene match: 11. CDR3 length: 16 amino acids. Per germline, CDR1 SGHVS and CDR2 FQNEAQ. The CDR3, as DNA: TGTGCCAGCAGCCCAACCCTAACAGGGGGCGGTTCACCCCTCCACTTT. Encoded protein: CASSPTLTGGGSPLHF.

V and J are TRBV2 and TRBJ2-1; 7 nucleotides align to TRBD1. The CDR3 loop spans 16 amino acids. Germline V gives CDR1 SNHLY, CDR2 FYNNEI. Unmatched junction bases numbered 14, after V lost 7 bases and J lost 5 bases. CDR3 in amino acids: CASKPGVGTVHNEQFF. Here the CDR3 DNA reads TGTGCCAGCAAACCAGGGGTAGGGACAGTGCACAATGAGCAGTTCTTC.

This chain links TRBV21-1 with TRBJ2-5; the tabulated D call, TRBD1, remains unverified against the DNA. TRBV21-1 is marked as a pseudogene. The CDR3 loop spans 14 amino acids. The CDR3, as DNA: TGTGCCAGCAGCCCATTCAGGAAGGAAGAGACCCAGTACTTC. Translating it yields CASSPFRKEETQYF.

This clone has just a few counts. CDR3 region: CASSYGDTEAFF. The CDR3 DNA sequence: TGTGCCAGCAGCTACGGGGACACTGAAGCTTTCTTT. The chain uses TRBV7-9 and TRBJ1-1; D is undetermined. Per germline, CDR1 SEHNR and CDR2 FQNEAQ (reference sequence). V lost 4 bases, J lost 3 bases, and 6 bases lay in between. The CDR3 covers 12 residues.

This chain joins TRBV6-5 and TRBJ1-5; 7 bases align to TRBD1. Germline trimming cut 4 bases from V and 13 bases from J; bases unmatched to any gene: 7. Germline loops: CDR1 MNHEY, CDR2 SVGAGI. The CDR3 has 12 amino acids. This CDR3 is CASSSTDRKQHF. As DNA, the CDR3 is TGTGCCAGCAGTTCAACGGACAGGAAGCAGCATTTT.

Written as DNA, the CDR3 is TGTGCCACCTCCACTTGGGGCGTGTACAATGAGCAGTTCTTC. Its protein product is CATSTWGVYNEQFF. V is TRBV5-4 and J is TRBJ2-1, with a tentative D call TRBD1 (5 bases). CDR3 length: 14 amino acids. Trimming stripped 9 bases from V and 4 bases from J, with 17 bases between. CDR1 and CDR2 from the germline V gene are SGHNT and YYREEE (reference sequence).